These 24 T cell receptor beta chains originate from one sample sequenced in a study of beta chain features in type 1 diabetes (dated by TCRdb to 2016 to 2018). What the work shows at the level of the full study, not this receptor alone: A moderate but significant shortening of TCRB CDR3 length was observed in type 1 diabetes patients in all four CD4+ subsets.

The antigens of these receptors remain unknown. Library method: the immunoSEQ multiplex PCR assay. All of the isolated RNA was reverse transcribed with the High Capacity cDNA Reverse Transcription Kit, so expressed TCRB transcripts were sequenced. TCRdb took this table from immuneACCESS and kept in-frame rearrangements with V and J called. Such tables lack part of the clones; where checked against another copy, unresolved V genes explain under half of the gap, and the rest is unexplained. In this sample the table shows some 250,000 clones, 14% of which occur a single time. The top ten hold almost 0.02% of the sample. Sequenced material: naive CD4+ T cells from blood. The cell subset or site label for this specimen denotes: true naive CD4+ T cells. These receptor sequences come from a man aged 30 to 39 with type 1 diabetes.

This clone was seen only a few times. J is TRBJ2-3 and V is TRBV9; 7 bases match TRBD2. Per germline, CDR1 SGDLS and CDR2 YYNGEE. Trimming took 3 bases from V and 5 from J; bases not matched to a gene: 6. This CDR3 spans 14 amino acids. The CDR3 protein is CASSGGTNGDTQYF. CDR3 DNA: TGTGCCAGCAGCGGAGGGACTAACGGAGATACGCAGTATTTT.

With respect to this clone: One junction end disagrees with the germline gene, perhaps due to a read error. The chain is built from TRBV29-1 and TRBJ1-1; the D is unclear. Germline V gives CDR1 SQVTM, CDR2 ANQGSEA. The CDR3 is 12 amino acids. CDR3 sequence (DNA): TGCAGCGTTGAAGATCTTGACCTCTGGGAGGTCTTT. Translating it yields CSVEDLDLWEVF.

The chain recombines TRBV15 with TRBJ2-1; 7 bases align to TRBD2. V lost 1 base, J lost 7 bases, and 1 base stayed unmatched. Germline assignment: CDR1 LNHNV and CDR2 YYDKDF (reference sequence). This CDR3 is 13 amino acids long. This CDR3 is CATSRGRENEQFF. Written as DNA, the CDR3 is TGTGCCACCAGCAGAGGGCGGGAGAATGAGCAGTTCTTC.

The chain recombines TRBV5-5 with TRBJ1-2; 7 bases match TRBD1. This CDR3 has 13 residues. CDR1 is SGHKS, CDR2 YYEKEE, per germline (reference sequence). With 4 bases clipped from V and 2 bases from J, the junction kept 2 bases outside the gene matches. CDR3 nucleotides: TGTGCCAGCAGCACGGGACAGAACTATGGCTACACCTTC. The encoded protein is CASSTGQNYGYTF.

The V call is TRBV18, the J call TRBJ1-1, with D perhaps matching TRBD1 (5 bases). The CDR3 contains 14 residues. The germline gives CDR1 KGHSH, CDR2 LQKENI. The V end was cut by 6 bases, the J end by 5 bases, with 16 bases between. CDR3 region: CASSPTGVWTEAFF. The CDR3 DNA reads as TGTGCCAGCTCCCCAACGGGGGTATGGACTGAAGCTTTCTTT. Supplemented by reference TRBV18 and TRBJ1-1, the full variable domain reads NAGVMQNPRHLVRRRGQEARLRCSPMKGHSHVYWYRQLPEEGLKFMVYLQKENIIDESGMPKERFSAEFPKEGPSILRIQQVVRGDSAAYFCASSPTGVWTEAFFGQGTRLTVV.

This clone has a handful of counts. The J gene is TRBJ2-7, the V gene TRBV6-1, with 7 nucleotides matching TRBD1. CDR1 is MNHNS, CDR2 SASEGT, per germline. V shed 7 bases and J 2 bases; nucleotides not matched to a gene: 8. The CDR3 runs to 14 residues. This CDR3 reads CASTTGDTTYEQYF. In DNA, the CDR3 is TGTGCCAGCACCACAGGGGACACCACCTACGAGCAGTACTTC.

This sequence joins TRBV6-1 and TRBJ1-6, with TRBD1 identical over 9 bases. CDR1 MNHNS and CDR2 SASEGT come from the germline V gene. The length of the CDR3 is 15 residues. Trimming removed 4 bases from V and 7 bases from J; junction bases left unmatched: 5. The CDR3 loop is CASSAKGQGNSPLHF. In DNA form, the CDR3 reads TGTGCCAGCAGTGCAAAGGGACAGGGAAATTCACCCCTCCACTTT.

The chain has TRBV29-1 and TRBJ1-4; D might be TRBD1 (5 bases). Per the germline V gene, CDR1 is SQVTM and CDR2 is ANQGSEA. The CDR3 extends over 14 amino acids. V was shortened by 6 bases and J by 4 bases, with 15 bases between the two germline ends. CDR3 residues: CSVSAPGGNEKLFF. The CDR3 nucleotides read TGCAGCGTCTCTGCACCCGGGGGTAATGAAAAACTGTTTTTT.

V usage is TRBV7-9 and J usage is TRBJ1-2; D is uncertain. The germline V gene has CDR1 SEHNR and CDR2 FQNEAQ (reference sequence). The CDR3 covers 14 residues. Trimming stripped 3 bases from V and 5 bases from J, with 13 bases between. The CDR3 reads CASSFSIIGYGYTF. The CDR3 DNA follows: TGTGCCAGCAGCTTTTCTATAATCGGGTATGGCTACACCTTC.

V usage is TRBV15 and J usage is TRBJ2-5; D unclear. The ends were cut back, 0 bases at V and 2 bases at J, with 4 bases in the middle. CDR3 size: 13 residues. The germline gives CDR1 LNHNV, CDR2 YYDKDF (reference sequence). The CDR3 DNA sequence: TGTGCCACCAGCAGAGAGCAGCAAGAGACCCAGTACTTC. Amino acids: CATSREQQETQYF. The whole variable domain, filled in from reference TRBV15 and TRBJ2-5, reads DAMVIQNPRYQVTQFGKPVTLSCSQTLNHNVMYWYQQKSSQAPKLLFHYYDKDFNNEADTPDNFQSRRPNTSFCFLDIRSPGLGDTAMYLCATSREQQETQYFGPGTRLLVL.

The table lists this clone with a few counts. The gene calls are TRBV5-1 and TRBJ2-1; TRBD2 matches 7 bases. V gave up 1 base and J gave up 9 bases; unmatched junction bases: 4. CDR3 length equals 13 residues. CDR1 and CDR2 from the germline V gene are SGHRS and YFSETQ. Written as DNA, the CDR3 is TGCGCCAGCAGCTTGAGTGGGGAGGGTGAGCAGTTCTTC. Its translation is CASSLSGEGEQFF.

V usage is TRBV9 and J usage is TRBJ2-5; unclear D gene. V dropped 3 bases and J dropped 1 base, with 7 bases sitting between them. The V gene's germline CDR1 is SGDLS and CDR2 YYNGEE. The CDR3 consists of 13 residues. The CDR3 here is CASSAAAQETQYF. Here the CDR3 DNA reads TGTGCCAGCAGCGCGGCGGCCCAAGAGACCCAGTACTTC.

This clone appeared a few times. The chain recombines TRBV4-1 with TRBJ2-2; the match to TRBD2 covers 14 bases. V lost 5 bases and J lost 6; bases outside the gene matches: 5. Looked up from germline, CDR1 is MGHRA and CDR2 is YSYEKL. The CDR3 has 16 residues. The CDR3 loop is CASSKGLAGVAGELFF. DNA for the CDR3: TGCGCCAGCAGCAAGGGACTAGCGGGAGTGGCCGGGGAGCTGTTTTTT.

The chain uses TRBV13 and TRBJ1-2; 7 bases map to TRBD1. The CDR3 runs 13 residues. V shed 4 bases, J shed 5 bases, and the junction held 4 bases outside the gene matches. Germline CDR1 and CDR2: PRHDT and FYEKMQ (reference sequence). CDR3 in DNA: TGTGCCAGCAGCTCGGGACAGTTATATGGCTACACCTTC. Residues: CASSSGQLYGYTF.

This clone has just a few counts. This sequence joins TRBV19 and TRBJ1-5; 12 bases align to TRBD1. After removal of 11 bases from V and 4 bases from J, the junction contained 6 bases not matched to a gene. This CDR3 region has 14 residues. Germline-derived CDR1 and CDR2 are LNHDA and SQIVND (reference sequence). The CDR3 reads CAPSGQGANQPQHF. DNA of the CDR3: TGTGCCCCCTCGGGACAGGGGGCGAATCAGCCCCAGCATTTT.

The chain is built from TRBV4-1 and TRBJ1-3, with 9 bases matching TRBD1. The CDR3 runs 16 residues. Unmatched junction bases numbered 9, after V lost 6 bases and J lost 3 bases. Germline assignment: CDR1 MGHRA and CDR2 YSYEKL. CDR3 DNA sequence: TGCGCCAGCAGGCGAGAAACAGGGGGCGGTGGAAACACCATATATTTT. Translating it yields CASRRETGGGGNTIYF.

V and J are TRBV5-4 and TRBJ2-1; D is perhaps TRBD2 (6 bases). The V gene lost 0 bases and the J gene lost 4 bases, with 11 bases spanning the gap. The CDR3 length is 15 residues. The germline V gene encodes CDR1 SGHNT and CDR2 YYREEE (reference sequence). The CDR3 reads CASSLDSGLYNEQFF. The CDR3 coding sequence is TGTGCCAGCAGCTTGGATTCAGGACTATACAATGAGCAGTTCTTC.

The chain couples TRBV4-1 to TRBJ2-1, with D possibly matching TRBD2 (5 bases). V lost 2 bases and J 9 bases, leaving 8 bases between the germline ends. The CDR3 has 12 residues. Germline V gives CDR1 MGHRA, CDR2 YSYEKL. CDR3 residues: CASSQLAGEQFF. The CDR3 bases are TGCGCCAGCAGCCAACTAGCCGGTGAGCAGTTCTTC.

This clone was picked up a small number of times. The V call is TRBV6-1, the J call TRBJ1-5; TRBD1 agrees at 7 bases. CDR1 and CDR2 (germline): MNHNS, SASEGT. The CDR3 has 15 residues. Losses at the gene ends were 4 bases for V and 3 bases for J; bases not matched to a gene: 6. CDR3 region: CASSGPTGSNQPQHF. The CDR3 nucleotides are TGTGCCAGCAGTGGCCCGACAGGGTCCAATCAGCCCCAGCATTTT.

This clone was counted between two and nine times. Additional DNA sequences in this sample encode the identical CDR3. The CDR3 reads CASSSVNTEAFF. In DNA form, the CDR3 reads TGTGCCAGCAGTTCAGTGAACACTGAAGCTTTCTTT. This rearrangement joins TRBV6-5 to TRBJ1-1; D is undetermined. This CDR3 contains 12 residues. CDR1 is MNHEY, CDR2 SVGAGI, per germline. V lost 4 bases and J 0 bases, leaving 3 bases between the germline ends.

The chain combines TRBV15 with TRBJ2-2; 7 bases match TRBD2. Germline CDR1 LNHNV, CDR2 YYDKDF (reference sequence). The V gene end was trimmed by 1 base and the J gene end by 3 bases; junction bases not matched to a gene: 2. This CDR3 comprises 15 residues. CDR3 region: CATSRGGGDTGELFF. In DNA, the CDR3 is TGTGCCACCAGCAGAGGTGGGGGGGACACCGGGGAGCTGTTTTTT.

This clone was seen only a few times. The chain couples TRBV4-1 to TRBJ1-5; D possibly corresponds to TRBD1 (5 bases). The germline V gene has CDR1 MGHRA and CDR2 YSYEKL. V lost 4 bases and J 7 bases, leaving 23 bases between the germline ends. CDR3 length: 17 residues. The CDR3 DNA follows: TGCGCCAGCAGCCCCCTTCCGGCGGGACCTTCTGGCCAGCCCCAGCATTTT. Translation: CASSPLPAGPSGQPQHF.

This chain uses TRBV7-9 with TRBJ2-7, with 8 bases identical to TRBD1. The CDR3 is 15 amino acids. V shed 5 bases and J 1 base; nucleotides not matched to a gene: 7. CDR1 and CDR2 (germline): SEHNR, FQNEAQ (reference sequence). CDR3 bases: TGTGCCAGCAGCACCGGACAGGGCCTGTCCTACGAGCAGTACTTC. Translated: CASSTGQGLSYEQYF.

The V and J genes are TRBV19 and TRBJ2-5, with a possible D match to TRBD2 (6 bases). The CDR3 is made up of 15 amino acids. Between the trimmed V and J ends, which lost 2 bases and 3 bases, there was a span of 13 bases. The germline gives CDR1 LNHDA, CDR2 SQIVND (reference sequence). The CDR3 DNA is TGTGCCAGTAGTATATCGGGGGAAGGTAAAGAGACCCAGTACTTC. Its protein is CASSISGEGKETQYF.